The rows below give T cell receptor beta chains drawn from one sample of a study. TCRdb reanalysed the 5' RACE reads using MiXCR and keeps one entry per CDR3 protein. The data show almost 9,000 distinct CDR3 sequences, about a quarter seen once. Sequences were obtained from naive CD4+ T cells sorted from a lymph node. The receptors here all came from a female donor with breast cancer. Both conserved end residues are part of each CDR3. The order of the fields is D gene, clone size, J gene, V gene, CDR3 protein, CDR3 DNA. The D gene is left open where the match is weak. A clone size is listed for some rows: how often the clone was seen (once, few, many), or a class if it is expanded.

TRBD1 many TRBJ1-2 TRBV27 CASSLQGQGFFGYTF TGTGCCAGCAGTTTACAGGGACAGGGGTTTTTTGGCTACACCTTC
. . TRBJ1-1 TRBV5-4 CASSLSGGFTEAFF TGTGCCAGCAGCTTGAGCGGGGGCTTCACTGAAGCTTTCTTT
TRBD2 medium-sized TRBJ2-5 TRBV6-5 CASSRFGLAGGGTQYF TGTGCCAGCAGCCGATTCGGACTAGCGGGAGGAGGGACCCAGTACTTC
TRBD2 medium-sized TRBJ2-1 TRBV4-1 CASSHIDLGLAGGNEQFF TGCGCCAGCAGCCATATAGATCTGGGACTAGCGGGGGGAAATGAGCAGTTCTTC
. few TRBJ2-1 TRBV5-4 CASSFRQAGNEQFF TGTGCCAGCAGCTTTAGACAGGCTGGGAATGAGCAGTTCTTC
TRBD2 many TRBJ2-3 TRBV18 CASSPTASGLTDTQYF TGTGCCAGCTCACCAACGGCTAGCGGTCTAACAGATACGCAGTATTTT
. few TRBJ2-7 TRBV3-1 CASSPLNYEQYF TGTGCCAGCAGCCCCCTGAACTACGAGCAGTACTTC
. . TRBJ1-5 TRBV6-5 CASSSSATQPQHF TGTGCCAGCAGCTCCTCCGCCACTCAGCCCCAGCATTTT
. many TRBJ1-1 TRBV12-3/TRBV12-4 CASSLDRLLSNTEAFF TGTGCCAGCAGCCTCGATAGACTCCTCTCCAACACTGAAGCTTTCTTT
. medium-sized TRBJ1-1 TRBV29-1 CSVGGQLNTEAFF TGCAGCGTTGGAGGGCAGTTGAACACTGAAGCTTTCTTT
TRBD2 medium-sized TRBJ2-1 TRBV6-2/TRBV6-3 CASSYGLVRGDEQFF TGTGCCAGCAGTTATGGACTAGTTCGGGGCGATGAGCAGTTCTTC
. . TRBJ1-1 TRBV20-1 CSASSGRHNTEAFF TGCAGTGCTAGTTCAGGGCGGCATAACACTGAAGCTTTCTTT
. many TRBJ2-1 TRBV5-1 CASSSGKVSYNEQFF TGCGCCAGCAGCTCAGGAAAGGTGTCCTACAATGAGCAGTTCTTC
. . TRBJ2-1 TRBV7-9 CASSLGTVGANEQFF TGTGCCAGCAGCTTAGGTACGGTCGGGGCGAATGAGCAGTTCTTC